This TCR beta chain derives from a study of beta chain features in type 1 diabetes listed by TCRdb under 2018. For the study in its entirety: Patients and healthy donors did not differ in mean age, gender distribution, total cell number or subset yield. Across all samples, almost 110 million sorted cells were examined, and cell number per subset correlated strongly with RNA yield. In the study, TCRB repertoires of sorted circulating CD4+ T cell subsets from recently diagnosed type 1 diabetes patients were compared with those of matched healthy donors. Regulatory and stem cell-like memory subsets were obtained from only 8 patients and roughly 8 healthy donors, while naive and central memory subsets were obtained from all 30 or so donors.

Study-level results and caveats: In all four CD4+ subsets, TCRB CDR3 length was moderately but significantly shorter in type 1 diabetes patients. The naive, central memory and regulatory TCRB repertoires appeared to resemble one another more closely among patients than among healthy donors. Shorter templates might be favored by PCR, yet because patient and control samples were amplified and corrected together, any such skew would affect both groups equally. At VDJ recombination sites, patients with type 1 diabetes made fewer insertions and deleted more nucleotides, a pattern implying thymic rearrangement abnormalities. Because the HLA sub-analyses included only small numbers of individuals, any influence of HLA type on TCRB rearrangement was left unresolved. Because cDNA rather than genomic DNA was sequenced, highly expressing activated cells could have been over-represented, although no difference in activation and CD3 levels was found between groups.

A note on this clone: There is no known antigen for this receptor. Per-base quality was not reported, and no clone a single base away is much larger than it.

In the germline V gene, CDR1 corresponds to MGHDK and CDR2 to SYGVNS. After removal of 2 bases from V and 8 bases from J, the junction retains 12 bases not matched to a gene. From cysteine to phenylalanine, the CDR3 is 17 amino acids long. Only CDR3 DNA remains: 51 bases, in frame from the first base. A single peripheral blood draw of approximately 110 mL on average was collected from each donor into heparinised tubes. Naive, central memory, regulatory and stem cell-like memory CD4+ T cells were sorted on a BD FACSAria II using a panel including CD45RO, CCR7, CD25, CD127, CD95 and CD27. All sorted populations exceeded 95% purity. PBMCs were isolated right away by Lymphoprep density gradient centrifugation and were stained directly, without culture. So that batch effects would be minimized, each experiment stained and sorted samples in pairs, pairing one healthy donor with one patient. The entire isolated RNA was reverse transcribed using the High Capacity cDNA Reverse Transcription Kit, and thus expressed TCRB transcripts were sequenced. Deep immunoSEQ sequencing was applied to naive, central memory and regulatory T cell samples, giving an average of roughly 3.5 million total reads per sample. Sorted cells were lysed in RLT buffer, and RNA was extracted using DNase-treated RNeasy Micro or Mini kits according to cell number. To prevent cross-contamination, each cell subset was processed individually, whereas patient and healthy donor samples were processed jointly. Using the immunoSEQ multiplex PCR, TCRB sequences were amplified from cDNA into 87-bp fragments spanning the CDR3 region. Amplicons were sequenced on the Illumina HiSeq platform. Concerning the study's data processing: Synthetic template baselines were used to correct PCR bias computationally, reads within Hamming distance 2 were collapsed together, and singletons that could not be merged were discarded. Reads were aligned against IMGT so that V, D and J genes, CDR3 length and insertions or deletions at six rearrangement sites could be assigned. Within each subset, clonotype counts were normalized to the number of sorted cells before true diversity and Gini coefficients were calculated with the tcR R package. The overlap coefficient, calculated on TCRB nucleotide sequences, was used to measure repertoire sharing. TCRdb mirrors the immuneACCESS table, restricted to in-frame sequences. Some clones are absent from its copies; in checked studies, under half trace to an unresolved V gene, and the reason for the others is unknown. V and J calls and clone size are given by that table; D and trimming were obtained from the DNA. For this sample the table gives 240,000 or so clones, of which 25% to 30% were detected only once. The top ten constitute more than 3% of the sample.

This clonotype originated in a man younger than 40 in good health. The chain links TRBV25-1 with TRBJ2-1; 10 of the junction bases match TRBD2. Sequenced input: central memory CD4+ T cells from blood. The encoded CDR3 is CASSERPSSGSIHEQFF. The nucleotide sequence reads as follows: TGTGCCAGCAGTGAACGCCCCTCTAGCGGGAGTATCCATGAGCAGTTCTTC.